This T cell receptor beta chain originates from a study of OX40 agonist ivuxolimab in advanced cancers. Study-level background: Allowance was made for prior anti-PD-1, anti-PD-L1 or anti-CTLA-4 therapy, and roughly 40% had some. Overall study results and limits: The CD4+ and CD8+ T cells in the blood had expanded clonally by week 6 at 0.1 to 3.0 mg/kg. Fewer expanded clones were found on average in CD4+ than in CD8+ T cells.

The data were produced by immunoSEQ multiplex PCR, yet TCRdb's version contains in-frame clones alone and is incomplete. The table includes some 23,000 clones, approximately 82% detected once. A note on this clone: The target antigen is unknown.

V was clipped by 6 bases and J by 7 bases, with 16 bases between them. Looked up from germline, CDR1 is MDHEN and CDR2 is SYDVKM. The CDR3 loop spans 14 amino acids. The chain links TRBV28 to TRBJ1-5; D remains unclear. This sequence was found in an adult with an advanced solid tumor such as melanoma, head and neck, liver or kidney cancer. This material consisted of CD4+ or CD8+ T cells sorted from blood, taken in a trial of the OX40 agonist ivuxolimab. The CDR3 sequence is CASRKTPPGQPQHF. Here the CDR3 DNA reads TGTGCCAGCAGAAAAACCCCTCCGGGGCAGCCCCAGCATTTT.